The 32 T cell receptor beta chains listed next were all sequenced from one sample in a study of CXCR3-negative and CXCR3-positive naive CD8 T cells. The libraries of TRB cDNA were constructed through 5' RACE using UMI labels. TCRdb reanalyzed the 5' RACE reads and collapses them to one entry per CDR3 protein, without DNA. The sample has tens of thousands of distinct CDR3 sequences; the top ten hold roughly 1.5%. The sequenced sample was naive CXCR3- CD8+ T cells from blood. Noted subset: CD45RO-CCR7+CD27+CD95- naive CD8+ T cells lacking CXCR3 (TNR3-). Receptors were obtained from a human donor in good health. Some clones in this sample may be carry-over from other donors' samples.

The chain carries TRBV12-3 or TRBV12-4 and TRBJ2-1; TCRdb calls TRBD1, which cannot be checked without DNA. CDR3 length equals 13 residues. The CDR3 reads CASKEALTPEQFF.

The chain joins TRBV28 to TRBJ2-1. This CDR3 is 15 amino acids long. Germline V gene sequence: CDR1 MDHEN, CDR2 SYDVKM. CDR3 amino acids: CASRKTLSSYNEQFF. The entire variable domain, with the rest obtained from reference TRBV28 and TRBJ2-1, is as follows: DVKVTQSSRYLVKRTGEKVFLECVQDMDHENMFWYRQDPGLGLRLIYFSYDVKMKEKGDIPEGYSVSREKKERFSLILESASTNQTSMYLCASRKTLSSYNEQFFGPGTRLTVL.

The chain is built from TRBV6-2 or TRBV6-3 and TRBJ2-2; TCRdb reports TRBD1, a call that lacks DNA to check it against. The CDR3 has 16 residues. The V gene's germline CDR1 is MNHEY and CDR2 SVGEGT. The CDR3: CASSAIGGLGTGELFF.

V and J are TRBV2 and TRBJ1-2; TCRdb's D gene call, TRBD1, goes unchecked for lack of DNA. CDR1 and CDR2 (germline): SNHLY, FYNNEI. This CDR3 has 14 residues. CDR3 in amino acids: CASSTGAANYGYTF.

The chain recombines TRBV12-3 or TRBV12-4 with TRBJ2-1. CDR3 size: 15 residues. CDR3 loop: CASSLSISSYNEQFF.

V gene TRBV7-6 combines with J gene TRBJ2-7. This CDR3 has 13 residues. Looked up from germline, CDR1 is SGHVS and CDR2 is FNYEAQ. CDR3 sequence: CASSLAKDYEQYF.

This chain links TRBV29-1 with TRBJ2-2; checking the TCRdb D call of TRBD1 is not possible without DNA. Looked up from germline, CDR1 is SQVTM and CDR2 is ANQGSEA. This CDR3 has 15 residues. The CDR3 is CSVQPEGAGTGELFF.

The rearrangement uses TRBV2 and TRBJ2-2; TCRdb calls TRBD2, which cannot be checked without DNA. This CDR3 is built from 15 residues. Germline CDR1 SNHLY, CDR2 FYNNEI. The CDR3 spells CASTPGGSFTGELFF. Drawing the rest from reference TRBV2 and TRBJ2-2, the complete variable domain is EPEVTQTPSHQVTQMGQEVILRCVPISNHLYFYWYRQILGQKVEFLVSFYNNEISEKSEIFDDQFSVERPDGSNFTLKIRSTKLEDSAMYFCASTPGGSFTGELFFGEGSRLTVL.

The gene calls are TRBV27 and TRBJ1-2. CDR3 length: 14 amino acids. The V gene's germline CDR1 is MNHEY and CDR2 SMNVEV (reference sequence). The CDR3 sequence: CASSLSGAYYGYTF.

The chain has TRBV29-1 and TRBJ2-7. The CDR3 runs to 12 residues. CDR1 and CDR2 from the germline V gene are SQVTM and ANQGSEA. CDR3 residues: CSVETWQHEQYF.

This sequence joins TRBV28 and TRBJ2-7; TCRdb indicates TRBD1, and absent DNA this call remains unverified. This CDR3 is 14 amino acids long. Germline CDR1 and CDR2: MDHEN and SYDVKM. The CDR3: CASSITDSSYEQYF.

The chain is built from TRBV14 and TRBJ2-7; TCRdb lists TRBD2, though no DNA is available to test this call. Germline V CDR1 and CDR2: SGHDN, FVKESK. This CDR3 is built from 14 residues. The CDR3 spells CASSRLAGDGEQYF.

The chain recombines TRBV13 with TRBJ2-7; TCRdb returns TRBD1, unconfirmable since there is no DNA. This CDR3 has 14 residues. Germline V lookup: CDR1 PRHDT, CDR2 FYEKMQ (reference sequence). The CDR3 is CASSFVEQGSEQYF.

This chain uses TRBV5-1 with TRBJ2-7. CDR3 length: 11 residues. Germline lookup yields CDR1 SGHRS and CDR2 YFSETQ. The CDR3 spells CASSLNREQYF.

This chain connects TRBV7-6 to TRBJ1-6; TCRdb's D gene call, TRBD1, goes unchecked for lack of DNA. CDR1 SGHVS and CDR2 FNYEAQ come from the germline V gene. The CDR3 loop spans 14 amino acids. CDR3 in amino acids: CASSPGQLNSPLHF.

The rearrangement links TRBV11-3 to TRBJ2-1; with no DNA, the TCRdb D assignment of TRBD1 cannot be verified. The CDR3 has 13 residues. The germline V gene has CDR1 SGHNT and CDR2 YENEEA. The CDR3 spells CASNLRWGNEQFF.

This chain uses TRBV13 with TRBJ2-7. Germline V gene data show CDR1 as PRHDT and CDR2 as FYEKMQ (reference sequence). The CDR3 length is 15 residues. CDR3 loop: CASSPRGSLSYEQYF.

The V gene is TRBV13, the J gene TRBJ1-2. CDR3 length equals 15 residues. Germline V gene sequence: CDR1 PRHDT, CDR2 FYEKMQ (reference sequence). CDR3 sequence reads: CASSLERQLDGGYTF.

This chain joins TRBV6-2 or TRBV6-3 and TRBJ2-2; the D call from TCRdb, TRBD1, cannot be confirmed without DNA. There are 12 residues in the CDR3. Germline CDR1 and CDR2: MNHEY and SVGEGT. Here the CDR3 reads CATRDYTGELFF.

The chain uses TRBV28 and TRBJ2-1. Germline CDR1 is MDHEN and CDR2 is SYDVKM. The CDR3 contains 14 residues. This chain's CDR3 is CASSLANQDNEQFF.

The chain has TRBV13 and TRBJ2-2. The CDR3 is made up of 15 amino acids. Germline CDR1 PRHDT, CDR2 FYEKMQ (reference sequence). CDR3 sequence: CASSSPATNTGELFF. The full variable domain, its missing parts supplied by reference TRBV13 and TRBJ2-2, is AAGVIQSPRHLIKEKRETATLKCYPIPRHDTVYWYQQGPGQDPQFLISFYEKMQSDKGSIPDRFSAQQFSDYHSELNMSSLELGDSALYFCASSSPATNTGELFFGEGSRLTVL.

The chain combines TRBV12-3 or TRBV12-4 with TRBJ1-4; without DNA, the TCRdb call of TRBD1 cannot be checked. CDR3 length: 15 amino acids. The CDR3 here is CASTRGGGSNEKLFF.

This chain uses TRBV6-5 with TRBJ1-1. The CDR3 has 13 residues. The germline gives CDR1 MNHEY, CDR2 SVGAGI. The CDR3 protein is CASSYSVRTEAFF.

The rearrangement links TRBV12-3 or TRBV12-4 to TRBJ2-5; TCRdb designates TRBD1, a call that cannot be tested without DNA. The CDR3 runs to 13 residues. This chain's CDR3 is CASTTDREETQYF.

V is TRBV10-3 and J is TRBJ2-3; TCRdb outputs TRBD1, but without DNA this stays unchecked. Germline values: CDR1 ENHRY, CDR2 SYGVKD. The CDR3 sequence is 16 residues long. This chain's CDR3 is CAISPDRGQDRDTQYF.

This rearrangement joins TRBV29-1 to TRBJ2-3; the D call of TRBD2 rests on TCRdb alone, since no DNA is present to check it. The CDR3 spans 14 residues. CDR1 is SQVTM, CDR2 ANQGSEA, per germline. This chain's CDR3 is CSALGETTSDTQYF.

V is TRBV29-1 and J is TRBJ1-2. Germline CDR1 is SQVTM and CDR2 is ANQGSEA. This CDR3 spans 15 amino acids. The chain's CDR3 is CSVEDRSHLNYGYTF.

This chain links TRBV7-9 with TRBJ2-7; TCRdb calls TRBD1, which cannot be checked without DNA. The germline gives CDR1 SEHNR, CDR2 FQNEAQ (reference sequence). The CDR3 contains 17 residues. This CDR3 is CASSSTGVAPHTDEQYF.

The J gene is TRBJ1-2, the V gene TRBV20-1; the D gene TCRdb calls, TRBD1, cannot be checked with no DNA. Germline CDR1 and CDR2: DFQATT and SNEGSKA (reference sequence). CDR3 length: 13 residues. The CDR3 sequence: CSVTNRGGDGYTF.

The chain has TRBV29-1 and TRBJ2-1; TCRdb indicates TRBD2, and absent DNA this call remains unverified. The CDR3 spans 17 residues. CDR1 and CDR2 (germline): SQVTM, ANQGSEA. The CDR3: CSVEEASGWDSYNEQFF.

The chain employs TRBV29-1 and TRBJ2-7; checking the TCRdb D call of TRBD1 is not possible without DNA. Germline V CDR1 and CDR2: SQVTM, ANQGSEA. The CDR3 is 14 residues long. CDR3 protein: CSVESRDSTYEQYF.

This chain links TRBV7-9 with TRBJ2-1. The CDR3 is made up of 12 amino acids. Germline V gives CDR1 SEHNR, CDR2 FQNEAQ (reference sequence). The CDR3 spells CASSLRWDEQFF.